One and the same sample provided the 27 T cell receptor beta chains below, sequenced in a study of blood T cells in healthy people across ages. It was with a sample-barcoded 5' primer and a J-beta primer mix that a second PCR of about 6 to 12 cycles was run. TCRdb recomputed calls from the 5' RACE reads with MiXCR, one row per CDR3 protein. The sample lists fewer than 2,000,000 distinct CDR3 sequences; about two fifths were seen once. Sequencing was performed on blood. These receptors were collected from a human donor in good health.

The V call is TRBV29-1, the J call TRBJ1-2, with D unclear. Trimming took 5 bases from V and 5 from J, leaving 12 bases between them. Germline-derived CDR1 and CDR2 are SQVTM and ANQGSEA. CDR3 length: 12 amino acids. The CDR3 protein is CSVSPGDYGYTF. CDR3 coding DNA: TGCAGCGTTTCTCCCGGAGATTATGGCTACACCTTC.

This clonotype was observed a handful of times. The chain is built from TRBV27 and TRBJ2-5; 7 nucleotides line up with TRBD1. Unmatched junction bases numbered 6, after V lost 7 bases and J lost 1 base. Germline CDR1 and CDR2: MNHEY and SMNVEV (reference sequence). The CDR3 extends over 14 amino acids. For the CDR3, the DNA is TGTGCCAGCAACGAAGCAGGGGGCCAAGAGACCCAGTACTTC. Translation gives CASNEAGGQETQYF.

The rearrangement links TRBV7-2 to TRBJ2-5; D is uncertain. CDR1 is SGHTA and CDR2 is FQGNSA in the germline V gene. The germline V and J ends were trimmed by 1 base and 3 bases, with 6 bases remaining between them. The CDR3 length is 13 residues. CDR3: CASSLVRKETQYF. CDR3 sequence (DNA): TGTGCCAGCAGCTTAGTCAGAAAAGAGACCCAGTACTTC.

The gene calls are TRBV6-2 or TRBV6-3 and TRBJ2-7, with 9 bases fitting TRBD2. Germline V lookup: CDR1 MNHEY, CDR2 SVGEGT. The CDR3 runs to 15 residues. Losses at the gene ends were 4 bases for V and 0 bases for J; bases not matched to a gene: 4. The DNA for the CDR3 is TGTGCCAGCAGTTCCTTGACTAGCGGCTCCTACGAGCAGTACTTC. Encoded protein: CASSSLTSGSYEQYF.

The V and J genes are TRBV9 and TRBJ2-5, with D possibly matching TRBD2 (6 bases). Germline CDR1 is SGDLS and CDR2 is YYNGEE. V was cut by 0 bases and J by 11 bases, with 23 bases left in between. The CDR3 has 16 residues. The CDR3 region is CASSVETSPRTDTQYF. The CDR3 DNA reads TGTGCCAGCAGCGTAGAAACTAGCCCGCGCACAGATACGCAGTACTTC.

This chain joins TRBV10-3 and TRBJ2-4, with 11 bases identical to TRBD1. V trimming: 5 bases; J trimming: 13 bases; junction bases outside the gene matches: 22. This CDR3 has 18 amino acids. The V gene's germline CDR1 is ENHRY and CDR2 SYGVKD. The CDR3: CAISYSERQDRGLYEQYF. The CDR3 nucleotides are TGTGCCATCAGTTATTCGGAACGACAGGACAGGGGGCTGTATGAGCAGTACTTC.

The CDR3 reads CASSSGGGFDQPQHF. The CDR3 region has the DNA TGTGCCAGCAGCTCAGGAGGGGGTTTCGATCAGCCCCAGCATTTT. The V call is TRBV13, the J call TRBJ1-5; D may be TRBD1 (6 bases). Germline V CDR1 and CDR2: PRHDT, FYEKMQ (reference sequence). The CDR3 has 15 residues. Trimming removed 4 bases at V and 5 bases at J, with 15 bases between.

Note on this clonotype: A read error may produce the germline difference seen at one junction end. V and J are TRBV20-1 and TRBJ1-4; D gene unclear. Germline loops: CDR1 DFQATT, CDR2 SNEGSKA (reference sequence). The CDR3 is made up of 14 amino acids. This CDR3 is CSAGELAYNEKLFF. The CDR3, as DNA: TGCAGTGCTGGAGAGTTAGCCTATAATGAAAAACTGTTTTTT.

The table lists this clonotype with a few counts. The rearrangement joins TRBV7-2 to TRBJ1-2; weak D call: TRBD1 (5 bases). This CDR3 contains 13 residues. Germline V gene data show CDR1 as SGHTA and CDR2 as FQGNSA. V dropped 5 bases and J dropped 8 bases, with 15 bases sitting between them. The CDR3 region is CASSATGTSGYTF. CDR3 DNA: TGTGCCAGCAGCGCCACCGGGACTTCGGGCTACACCTTC.

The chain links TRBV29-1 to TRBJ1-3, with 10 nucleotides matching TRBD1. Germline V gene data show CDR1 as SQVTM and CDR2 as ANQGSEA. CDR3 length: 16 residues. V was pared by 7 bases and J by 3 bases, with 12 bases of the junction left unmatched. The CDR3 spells CSARFRDRGYGNTIYF. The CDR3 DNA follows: TGCAGCGCACGGTTCCGGGACAGGGGTTATGGAAACACCATATATTTT.

This CDR3 reads CSAGQEDTEAFF. The CDR3 DNA is TGCAGCGCGGGACAAGAAGACACTGAAGCTTTCTTT. The chain uses TRBV29-1 and TRBJ1-1, with a tentative D call TRBD1 (6 bases). Between the trimmed V and J ends, which lost 7 bases and 3 bases, there was a span of 12 bases. The CDR3 sequence is 12 residues long. The germline V gene has CDR1 SQVTM and CDR2 ANQGSEA.

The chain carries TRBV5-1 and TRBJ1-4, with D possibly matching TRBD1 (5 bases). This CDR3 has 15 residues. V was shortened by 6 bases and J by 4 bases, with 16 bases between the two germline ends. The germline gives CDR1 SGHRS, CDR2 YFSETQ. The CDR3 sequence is CASTRAGPLNEKLFF. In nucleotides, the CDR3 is TGCGCCAGCACCCGAGCGGGGCCCCTTAATGAAAAACTGTTTTTT. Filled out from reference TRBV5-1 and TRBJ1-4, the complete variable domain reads KAGVTQTPRYLIKTRGQQVTLSCSPISGHRSVSWYQQTPGQGLQFLFEYFSETQRNKGNFPGRFSGRQFSNSRSEMNVSTLELGDSALYLCASTRAGPLNEKLFFGSGTQLSVL.

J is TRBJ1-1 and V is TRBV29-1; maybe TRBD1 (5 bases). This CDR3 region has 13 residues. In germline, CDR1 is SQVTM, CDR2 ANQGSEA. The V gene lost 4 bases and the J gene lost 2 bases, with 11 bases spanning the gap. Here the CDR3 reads CSVGRDPNTEAFF. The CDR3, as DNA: TGCAGCGTTGGCCGGGACCCCAACACTGAAGCTTTCTTT.

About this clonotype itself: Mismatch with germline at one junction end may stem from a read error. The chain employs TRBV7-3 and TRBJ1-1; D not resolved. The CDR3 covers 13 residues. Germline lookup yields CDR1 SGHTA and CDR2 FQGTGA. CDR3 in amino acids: CASNLRSYTEAFF. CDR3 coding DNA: TGTGCCAGCAACTTAAGGAGCTACACTGAAGCTTTCTTT.

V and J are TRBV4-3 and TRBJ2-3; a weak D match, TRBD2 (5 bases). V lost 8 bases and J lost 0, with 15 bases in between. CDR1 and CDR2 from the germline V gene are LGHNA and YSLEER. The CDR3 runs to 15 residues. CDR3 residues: CASGLGAESTDTQYF. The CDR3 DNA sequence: TGCGCCAGCGGGCTCGGAGCGGAGAGCACAGATACGCAGTATTTT.

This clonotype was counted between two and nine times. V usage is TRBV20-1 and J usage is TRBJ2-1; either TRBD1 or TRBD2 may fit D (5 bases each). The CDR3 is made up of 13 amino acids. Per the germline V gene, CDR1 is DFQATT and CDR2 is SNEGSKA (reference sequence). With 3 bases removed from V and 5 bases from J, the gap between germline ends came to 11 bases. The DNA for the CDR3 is TGCAGTGCTAGTGGGGACGACCACAATGAGCAGTTCTTC. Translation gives CSASGDDHNEQFF.

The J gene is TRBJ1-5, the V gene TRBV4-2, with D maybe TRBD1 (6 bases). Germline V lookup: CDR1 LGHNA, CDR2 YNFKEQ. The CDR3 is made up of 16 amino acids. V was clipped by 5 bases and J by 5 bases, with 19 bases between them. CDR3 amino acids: CASSSLGGPGDQPQHF. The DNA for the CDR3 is TGTGCCAGCAGCTCCTTGGGGGGCCCCGGGGATCAGCCCCAGCATTTT.

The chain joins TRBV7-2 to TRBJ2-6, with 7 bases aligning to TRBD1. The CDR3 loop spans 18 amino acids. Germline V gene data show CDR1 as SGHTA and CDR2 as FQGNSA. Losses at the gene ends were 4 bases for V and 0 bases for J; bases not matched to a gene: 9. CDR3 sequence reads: CASSSWWTGSSGANVLTF. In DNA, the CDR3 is TGTGCCAGCAGCTCGTGGTGGACAGGTTCCTCTGGGGCCAACGTCCTGACTTTC.

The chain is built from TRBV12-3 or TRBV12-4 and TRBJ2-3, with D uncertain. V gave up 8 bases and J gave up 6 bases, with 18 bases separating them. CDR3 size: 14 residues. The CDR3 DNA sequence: TGTGCCAGCGTACCGTCCCAGATCGTCGATACGCAGTATTTT. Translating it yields CASVPSQIVDTQYF.

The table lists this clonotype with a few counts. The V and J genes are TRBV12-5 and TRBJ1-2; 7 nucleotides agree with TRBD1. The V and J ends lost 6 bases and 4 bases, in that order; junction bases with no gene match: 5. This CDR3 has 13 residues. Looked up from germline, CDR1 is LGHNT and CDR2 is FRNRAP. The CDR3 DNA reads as TGTGCTAGTGGGGAGGGGGCAGGCTATGGCTACACCTTC. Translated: CASGEGAGYGYTF.

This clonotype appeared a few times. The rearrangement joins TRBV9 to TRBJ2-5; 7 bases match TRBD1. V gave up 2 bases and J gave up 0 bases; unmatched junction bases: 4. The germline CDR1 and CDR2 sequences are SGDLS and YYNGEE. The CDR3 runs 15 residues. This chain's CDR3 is CASSVGTEYQETQYF. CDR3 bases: TGTGCCAGCAGCGTGGGGACAGAGTACCAAGAGACCCAGTACTTC.

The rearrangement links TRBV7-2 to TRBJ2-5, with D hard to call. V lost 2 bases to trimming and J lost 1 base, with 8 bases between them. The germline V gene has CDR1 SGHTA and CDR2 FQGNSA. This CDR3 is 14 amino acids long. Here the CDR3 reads CASSLSHFQETQYF. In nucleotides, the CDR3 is TGTGCCAGCAGCTTATCCCACTTCCAAGAGACCCAGTACTTC. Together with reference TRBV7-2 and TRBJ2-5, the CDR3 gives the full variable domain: GAGVSQSPSNKVTEKGKDVELRCDPISGHTALYWYRQSLGQGLEFLIYFQGNSAPDKSGLPSDRFSAERTGGSVSTLTIQRTQQEDSAVYLCASSLSHFQETQYFGPGTRLLVL.

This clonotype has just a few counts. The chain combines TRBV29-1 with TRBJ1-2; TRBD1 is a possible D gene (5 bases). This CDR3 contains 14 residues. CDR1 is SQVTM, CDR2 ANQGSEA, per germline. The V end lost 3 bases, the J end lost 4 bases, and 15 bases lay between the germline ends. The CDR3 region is CSVEDGGWGYGYTF. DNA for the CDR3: TGCAGCGTTGAGGATGGGGGATGGGGCTATGGCTACACCTTC.

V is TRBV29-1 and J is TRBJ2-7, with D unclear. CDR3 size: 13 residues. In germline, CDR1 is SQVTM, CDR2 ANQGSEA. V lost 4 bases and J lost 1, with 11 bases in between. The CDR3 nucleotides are TGCAGCGTTGTTTTAGGCACATCCTACGAGCAGTACTTC. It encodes CSVVLGTSYEQYF.

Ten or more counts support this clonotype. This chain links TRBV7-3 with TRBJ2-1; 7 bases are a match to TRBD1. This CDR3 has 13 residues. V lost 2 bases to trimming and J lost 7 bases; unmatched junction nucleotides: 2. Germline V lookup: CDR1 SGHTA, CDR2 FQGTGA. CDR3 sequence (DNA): TGTGCCAGCAGCTTACGCAGGGGGAATGAGCAGTTCTTC. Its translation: CASSLRRGNEQFF.

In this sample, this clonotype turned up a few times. CDR3 loop: CSVEGVADHYLSYNEQFF. CDR3 coding DNA: TGCAGCGTTGAGGGGGTGGCGGACCACTACCTCTCCTACAATGAGCAGTTCTTC. The rearrangement links TRBV29-1 to TRBJ2-1, with D perhaps matching TRBD1 or TRBD2 (5 bases each). The germline V gene encodes CDR1 SQVTM and CDR2 ANQGSEA. The germline V and J ends were trimmed by 3 bases and 0 bases, with 21 bases remaining between them. The CDR3 loop spans 18 amino acids.

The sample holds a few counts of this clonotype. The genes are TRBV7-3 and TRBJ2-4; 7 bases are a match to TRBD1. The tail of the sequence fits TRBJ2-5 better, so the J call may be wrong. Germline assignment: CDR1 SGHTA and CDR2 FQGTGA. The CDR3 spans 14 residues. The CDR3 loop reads CASSPRDRAETQYF. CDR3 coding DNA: TGTGCCAGCAGCCCTCGCGACAGGGCGGAGACCCAGTACTTC.